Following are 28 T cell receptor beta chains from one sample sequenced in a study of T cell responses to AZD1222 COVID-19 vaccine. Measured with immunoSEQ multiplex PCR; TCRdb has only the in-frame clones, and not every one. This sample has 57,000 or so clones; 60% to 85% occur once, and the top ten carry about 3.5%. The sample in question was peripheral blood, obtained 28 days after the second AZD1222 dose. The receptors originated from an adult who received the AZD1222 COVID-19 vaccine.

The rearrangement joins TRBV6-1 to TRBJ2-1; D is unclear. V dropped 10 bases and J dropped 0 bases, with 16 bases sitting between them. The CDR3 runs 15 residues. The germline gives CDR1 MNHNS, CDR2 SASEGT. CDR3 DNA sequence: TGTGCCACCTCGGAAGGTAGTCCCTCCTACAATGAGCAGTTCTTC. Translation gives CATSEGSPSYNEQFF.

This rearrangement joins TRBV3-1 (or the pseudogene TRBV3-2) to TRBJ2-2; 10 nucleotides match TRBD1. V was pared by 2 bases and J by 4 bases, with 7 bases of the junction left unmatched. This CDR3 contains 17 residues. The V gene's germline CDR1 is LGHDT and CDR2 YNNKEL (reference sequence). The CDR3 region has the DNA TGTGCCAGCAGCCAATGGGGGACAGGGGTTTTCACCGGGGAGCTGTTTTTT. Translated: CASSQWGTGVFTGELFF.

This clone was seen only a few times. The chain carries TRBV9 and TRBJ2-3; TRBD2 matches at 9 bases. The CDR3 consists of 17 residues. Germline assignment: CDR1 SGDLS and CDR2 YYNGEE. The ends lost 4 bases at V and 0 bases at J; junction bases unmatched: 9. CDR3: CASSPTNSGGSTDTQYF. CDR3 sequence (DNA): TGTGCCAGCAGCCCTACCAATAGCGGGGGTAGCACAGATACGCAGTATTTT.

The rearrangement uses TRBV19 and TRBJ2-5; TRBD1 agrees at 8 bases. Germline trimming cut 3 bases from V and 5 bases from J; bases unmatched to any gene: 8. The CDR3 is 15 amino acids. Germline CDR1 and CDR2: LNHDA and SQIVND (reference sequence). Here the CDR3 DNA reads TGTGCCAGTAGTATTACAGGGGGTATTTCGGAGACCCAGTACTTC. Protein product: CASSITGGISETQYF.

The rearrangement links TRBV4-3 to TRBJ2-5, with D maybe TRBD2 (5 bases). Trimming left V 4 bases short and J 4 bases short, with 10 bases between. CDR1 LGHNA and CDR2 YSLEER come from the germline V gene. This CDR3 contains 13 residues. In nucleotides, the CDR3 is TGCGCCAGCAGCCTACGGACTGCAGAGACCCAGTACTTC. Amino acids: CASSLRTAETQYF.

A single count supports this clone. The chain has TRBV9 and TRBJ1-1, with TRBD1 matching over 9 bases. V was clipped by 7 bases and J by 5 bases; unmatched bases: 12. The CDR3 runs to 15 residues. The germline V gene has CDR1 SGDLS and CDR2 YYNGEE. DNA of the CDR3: TGTGCCAGCTCGCCAAACCCGACAGGGGGGACTGAAGCTTTCTTT. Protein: CASSPNPTGGTEAFF.

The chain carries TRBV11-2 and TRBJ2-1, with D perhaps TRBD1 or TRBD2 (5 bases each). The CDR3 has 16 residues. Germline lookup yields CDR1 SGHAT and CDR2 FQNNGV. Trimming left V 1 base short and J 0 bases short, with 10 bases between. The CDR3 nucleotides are TGTGCCAGCAGCTTAGTTGCAGGGAGCTCCTACAATGAGCAGTTCTTC. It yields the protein CASSLVAGSSYNEQFF.

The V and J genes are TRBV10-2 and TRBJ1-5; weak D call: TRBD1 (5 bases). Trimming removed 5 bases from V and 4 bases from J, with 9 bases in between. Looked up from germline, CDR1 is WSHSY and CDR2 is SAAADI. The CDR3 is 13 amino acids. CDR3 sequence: CASSRDGNQPQHF. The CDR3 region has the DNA TGCGCCAGCAGTCGGGACGGTAATCAGCCCCAGCATTTT.

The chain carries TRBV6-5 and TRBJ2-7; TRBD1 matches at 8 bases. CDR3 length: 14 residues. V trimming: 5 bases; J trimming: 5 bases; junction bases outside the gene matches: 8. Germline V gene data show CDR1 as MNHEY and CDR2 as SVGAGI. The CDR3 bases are TGTGCCAGCAGTACCGCCCGACAGGGGAACGAGCAGTACTTC. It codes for CASSTARQGNEQYF.

CDR3 coding DNA: TGTGCCAGCAGCCACTTTAAAGGGGTGGGGGTCAACGAGCAGTACTTC. It yields the protein CASSHFKGVGVNEQYF. The rearrangement joins TRBV3-1 (or the pseudogene TRBV3-2) to TRBJ2-7; perhaps D is TRBD1 or TRBD2 (5 bases each). The CDR3 consists of 16 residues. Per the germline V gene, CDR1 is LGHDT and CDR2 is YNNKEL (reference sequence). The V end was cut by 3 bases, the J end by 5 bases, with 20 bases between.

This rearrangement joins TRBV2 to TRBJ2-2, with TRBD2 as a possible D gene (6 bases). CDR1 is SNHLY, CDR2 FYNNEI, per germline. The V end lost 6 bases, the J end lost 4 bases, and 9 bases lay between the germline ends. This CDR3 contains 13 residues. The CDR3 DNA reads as TGTGCCAGCAGACGGGGACTCACCGGGGAGCTGTTTTTT. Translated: CASRRGLTGELFF.

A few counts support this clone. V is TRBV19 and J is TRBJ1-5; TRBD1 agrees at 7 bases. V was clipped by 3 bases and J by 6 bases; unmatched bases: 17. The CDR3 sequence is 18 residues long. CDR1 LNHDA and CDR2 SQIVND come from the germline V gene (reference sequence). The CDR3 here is CASSMLEGTVILSQPQHF. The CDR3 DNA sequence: TGTGCCAGTAGTATGCTAGAAGGGACAGTCATATTGAGTCAGCCCCAGCATTTT.

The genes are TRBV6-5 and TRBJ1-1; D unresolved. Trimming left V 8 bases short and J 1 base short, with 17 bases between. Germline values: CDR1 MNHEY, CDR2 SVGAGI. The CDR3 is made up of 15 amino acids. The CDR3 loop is CASLSHAGGNTEAFF. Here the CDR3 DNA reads TGTGCCAGCCTATCCCATGCAGGCGGGAACACTGAAGCTTTCTTT.

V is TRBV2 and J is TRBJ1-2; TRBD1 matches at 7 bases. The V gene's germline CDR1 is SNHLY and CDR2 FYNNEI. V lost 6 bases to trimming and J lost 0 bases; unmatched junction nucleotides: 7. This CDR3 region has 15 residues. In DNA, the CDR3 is TGTGCCAGCAGCCAAGACGGACAGGCTAACTATGGCTACACCTTC. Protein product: CASSQDGQANYGYTF.

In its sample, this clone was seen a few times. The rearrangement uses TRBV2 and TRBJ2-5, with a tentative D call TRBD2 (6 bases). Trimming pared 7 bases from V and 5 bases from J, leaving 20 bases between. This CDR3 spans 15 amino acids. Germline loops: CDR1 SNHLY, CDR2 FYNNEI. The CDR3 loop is CASTGRDLGRETQYF. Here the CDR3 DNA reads TGTGCCAGCACCGGTAGGGACTTGGGCCGGGAGACCCAGTACTTC. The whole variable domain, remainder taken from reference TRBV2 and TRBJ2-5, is EPEVTQTPSHQVTQMGQEVILRCVPISNHLYFYWYRQILGQKVEFLVSFYNNEISEKSEIFDDQFSVERPDGSNFTLKIRSTKLEDSAMYFCASTGRDLGRETQYFGPGTRLLVL.

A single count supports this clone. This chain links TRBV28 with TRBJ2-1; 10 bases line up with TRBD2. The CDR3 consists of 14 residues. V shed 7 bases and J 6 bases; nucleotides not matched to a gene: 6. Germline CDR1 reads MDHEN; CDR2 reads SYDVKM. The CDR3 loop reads CASKSGGASNEQFF. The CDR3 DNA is TGTGCCAGCAAGAGCGGGGGGGCCAGCAATGAGCAGTTCTTC.

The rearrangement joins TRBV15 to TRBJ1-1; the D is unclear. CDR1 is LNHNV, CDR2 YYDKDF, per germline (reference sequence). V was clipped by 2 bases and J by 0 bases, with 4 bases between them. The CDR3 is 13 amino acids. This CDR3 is CATSRSMNTEAFF. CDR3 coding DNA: TGTGCCACCAGCAGATCGATGAACACTGAAGCTTTCTTT.

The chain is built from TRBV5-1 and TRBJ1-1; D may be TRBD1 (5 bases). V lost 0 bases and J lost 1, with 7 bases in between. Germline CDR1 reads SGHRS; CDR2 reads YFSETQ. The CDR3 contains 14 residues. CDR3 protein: CASSLADRNTEAFF. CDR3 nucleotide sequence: TGCGCCAGCAGCTTGGCCGACAGGAACACTGAAGCTTTCTTT.

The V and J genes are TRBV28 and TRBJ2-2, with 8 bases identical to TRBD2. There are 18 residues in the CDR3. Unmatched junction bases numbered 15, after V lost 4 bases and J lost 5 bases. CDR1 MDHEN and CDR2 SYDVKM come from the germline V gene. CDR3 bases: TGTGCCAGCAGTTCCCTTATTCGGGGGGGCCCCCGGACCGGGGAGCTGTTTTTT. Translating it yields CASSSLIRGGPRTGELFF.

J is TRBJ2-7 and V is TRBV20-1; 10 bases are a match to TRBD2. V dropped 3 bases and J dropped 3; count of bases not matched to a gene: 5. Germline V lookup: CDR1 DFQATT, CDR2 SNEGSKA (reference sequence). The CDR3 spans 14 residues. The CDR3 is CSASLAGGNYEQYF. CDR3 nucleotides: TGCAGTGCTAGTTTAGCGGGGGGCAACTACGAGCAGTACTTC.

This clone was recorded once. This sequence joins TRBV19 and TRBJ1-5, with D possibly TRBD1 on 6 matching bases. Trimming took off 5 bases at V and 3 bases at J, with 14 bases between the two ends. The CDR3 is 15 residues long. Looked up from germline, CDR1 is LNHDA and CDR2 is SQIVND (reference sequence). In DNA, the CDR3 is TGTGCCAGTAGTCTATCCCGGACAGCCAATCAGCCCCAGCATTTT. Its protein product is CASSLSRTANQPQHF.

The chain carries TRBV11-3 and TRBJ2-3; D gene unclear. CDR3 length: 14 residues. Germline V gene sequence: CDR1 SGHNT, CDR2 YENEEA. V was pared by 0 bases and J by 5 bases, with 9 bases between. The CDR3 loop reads CASSLDRQRDTQYF. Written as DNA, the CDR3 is TGTGCCAGCAGCTTAGACAGGCAGAGAGATACGCAGTATTTT.

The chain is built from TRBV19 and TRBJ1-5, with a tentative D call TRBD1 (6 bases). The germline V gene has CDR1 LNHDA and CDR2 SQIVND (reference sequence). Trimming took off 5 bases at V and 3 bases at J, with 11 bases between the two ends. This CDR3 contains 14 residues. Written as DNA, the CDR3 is TGTGCCAGTAGTTCGGACAGCTTCAATCAGCCCCAGCATTTT. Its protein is CASSSDSFNQPQHF.

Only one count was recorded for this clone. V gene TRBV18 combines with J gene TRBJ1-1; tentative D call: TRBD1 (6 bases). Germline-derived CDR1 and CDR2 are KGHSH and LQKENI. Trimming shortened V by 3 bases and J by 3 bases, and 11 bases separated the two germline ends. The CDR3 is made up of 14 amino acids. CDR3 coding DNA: TGTGCCAGCTCACCCCACGGACAGCACACTGAAGCTTTCTTT. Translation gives CASSPHGQHTEAFF.

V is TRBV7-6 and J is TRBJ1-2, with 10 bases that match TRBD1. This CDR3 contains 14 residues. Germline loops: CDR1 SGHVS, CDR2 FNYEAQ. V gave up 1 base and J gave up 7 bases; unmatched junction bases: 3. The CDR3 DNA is TGTGCCAGCAGCTTAGAGACAGGGGGCCTTGGCTACACCTTC. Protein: CASSLETGGLGYTF.

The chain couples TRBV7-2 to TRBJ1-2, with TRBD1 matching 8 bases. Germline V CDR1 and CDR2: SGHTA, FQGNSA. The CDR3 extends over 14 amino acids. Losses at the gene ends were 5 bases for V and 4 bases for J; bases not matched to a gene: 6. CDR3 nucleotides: TGTGCCAGCAGCCCCCCAGGGGGCGGCTATGGCTACACCTTC. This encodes CASSPPGGGYGYTF.

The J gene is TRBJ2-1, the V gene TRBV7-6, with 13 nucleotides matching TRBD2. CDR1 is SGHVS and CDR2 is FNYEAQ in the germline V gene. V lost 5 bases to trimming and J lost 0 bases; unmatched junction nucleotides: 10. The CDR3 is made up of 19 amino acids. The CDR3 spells CASSPRGGLAGISYNEQFF. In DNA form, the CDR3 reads TGTGCCAGCAGCCCCAGGGGGGGACTAGCGGGGATCTCCTACAATGAGCAGTTCTTC.

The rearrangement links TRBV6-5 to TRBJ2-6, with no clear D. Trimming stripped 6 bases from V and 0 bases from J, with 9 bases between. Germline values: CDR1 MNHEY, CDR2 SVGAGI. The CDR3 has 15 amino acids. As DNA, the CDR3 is TGTGCCAGCAGGCCGCGCCACTCTGGGGCCAACGTCCTGACTTTC. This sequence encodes CASRPRHSGANVLTF.